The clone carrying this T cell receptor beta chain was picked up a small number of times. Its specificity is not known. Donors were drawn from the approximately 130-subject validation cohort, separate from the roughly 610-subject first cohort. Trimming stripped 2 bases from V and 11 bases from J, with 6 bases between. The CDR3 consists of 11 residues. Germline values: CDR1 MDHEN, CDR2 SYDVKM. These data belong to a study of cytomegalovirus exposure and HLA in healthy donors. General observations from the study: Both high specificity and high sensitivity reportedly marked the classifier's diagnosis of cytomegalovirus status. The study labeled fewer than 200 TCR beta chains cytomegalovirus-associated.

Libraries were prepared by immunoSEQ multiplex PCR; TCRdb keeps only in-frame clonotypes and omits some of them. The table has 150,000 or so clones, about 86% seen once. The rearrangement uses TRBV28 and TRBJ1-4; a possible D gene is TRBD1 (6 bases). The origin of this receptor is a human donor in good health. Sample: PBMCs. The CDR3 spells CASSLQGKLFF. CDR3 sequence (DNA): TGTGCCAGCAGTTTACAGGGGAAACTGTTTTTT.